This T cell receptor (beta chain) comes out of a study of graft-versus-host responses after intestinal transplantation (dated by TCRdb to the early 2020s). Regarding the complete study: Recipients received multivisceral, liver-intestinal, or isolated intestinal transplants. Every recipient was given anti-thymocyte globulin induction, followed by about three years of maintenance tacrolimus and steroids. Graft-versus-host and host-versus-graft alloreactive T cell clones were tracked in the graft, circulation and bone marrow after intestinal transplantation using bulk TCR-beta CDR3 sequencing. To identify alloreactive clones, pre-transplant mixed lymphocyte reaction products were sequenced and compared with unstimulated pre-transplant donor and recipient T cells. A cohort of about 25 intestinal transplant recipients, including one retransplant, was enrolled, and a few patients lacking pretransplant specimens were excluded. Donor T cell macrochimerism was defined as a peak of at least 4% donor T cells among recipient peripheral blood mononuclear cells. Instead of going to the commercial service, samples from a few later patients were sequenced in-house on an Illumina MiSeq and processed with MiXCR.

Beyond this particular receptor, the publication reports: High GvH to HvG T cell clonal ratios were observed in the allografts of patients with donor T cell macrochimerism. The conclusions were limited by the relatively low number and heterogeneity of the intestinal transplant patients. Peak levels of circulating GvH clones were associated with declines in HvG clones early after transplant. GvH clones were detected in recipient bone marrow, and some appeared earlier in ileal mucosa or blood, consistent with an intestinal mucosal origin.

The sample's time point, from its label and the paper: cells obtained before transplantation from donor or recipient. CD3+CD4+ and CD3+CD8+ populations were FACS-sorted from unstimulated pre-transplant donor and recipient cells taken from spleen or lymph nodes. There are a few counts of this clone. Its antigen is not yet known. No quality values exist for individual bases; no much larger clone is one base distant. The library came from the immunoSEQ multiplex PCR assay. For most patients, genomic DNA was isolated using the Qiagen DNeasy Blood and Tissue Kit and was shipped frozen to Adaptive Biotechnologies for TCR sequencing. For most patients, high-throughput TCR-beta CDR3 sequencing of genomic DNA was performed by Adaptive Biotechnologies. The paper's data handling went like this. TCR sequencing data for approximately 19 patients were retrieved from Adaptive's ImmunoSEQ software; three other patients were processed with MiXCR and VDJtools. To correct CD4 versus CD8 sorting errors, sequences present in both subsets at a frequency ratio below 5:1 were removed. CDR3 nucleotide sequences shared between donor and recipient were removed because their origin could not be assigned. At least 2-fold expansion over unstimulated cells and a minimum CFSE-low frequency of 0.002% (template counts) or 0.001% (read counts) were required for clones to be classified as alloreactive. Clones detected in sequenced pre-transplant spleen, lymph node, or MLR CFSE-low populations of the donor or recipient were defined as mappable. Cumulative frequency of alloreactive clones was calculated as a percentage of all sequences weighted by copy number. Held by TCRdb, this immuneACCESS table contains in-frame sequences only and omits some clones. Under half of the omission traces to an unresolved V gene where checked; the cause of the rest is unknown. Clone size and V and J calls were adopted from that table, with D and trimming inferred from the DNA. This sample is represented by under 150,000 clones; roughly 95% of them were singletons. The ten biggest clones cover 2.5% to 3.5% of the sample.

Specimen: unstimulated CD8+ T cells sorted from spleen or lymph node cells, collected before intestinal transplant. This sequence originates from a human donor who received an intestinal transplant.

The CDR3 protein: CASTNTDTQYF. The DNA sequence reads TGTGCCAGCACCAACACAGATACGCAGTATTTT. The rearranged segments are TRBV27 and TRBJ2-3, with the D segment identity uncertain. Trimming removed 7 bases from V and 2 bases from J, leaving 4 bases between the germline ends. CDR1 and CDR2, per the germline V gene (reference sequence), are MNHEY and SMNVEV. The CDR3 numbers 11 residues from cysteine through phenylalanine. Only CDR3 DNA is held: 33 bases, read in frame from base 1.